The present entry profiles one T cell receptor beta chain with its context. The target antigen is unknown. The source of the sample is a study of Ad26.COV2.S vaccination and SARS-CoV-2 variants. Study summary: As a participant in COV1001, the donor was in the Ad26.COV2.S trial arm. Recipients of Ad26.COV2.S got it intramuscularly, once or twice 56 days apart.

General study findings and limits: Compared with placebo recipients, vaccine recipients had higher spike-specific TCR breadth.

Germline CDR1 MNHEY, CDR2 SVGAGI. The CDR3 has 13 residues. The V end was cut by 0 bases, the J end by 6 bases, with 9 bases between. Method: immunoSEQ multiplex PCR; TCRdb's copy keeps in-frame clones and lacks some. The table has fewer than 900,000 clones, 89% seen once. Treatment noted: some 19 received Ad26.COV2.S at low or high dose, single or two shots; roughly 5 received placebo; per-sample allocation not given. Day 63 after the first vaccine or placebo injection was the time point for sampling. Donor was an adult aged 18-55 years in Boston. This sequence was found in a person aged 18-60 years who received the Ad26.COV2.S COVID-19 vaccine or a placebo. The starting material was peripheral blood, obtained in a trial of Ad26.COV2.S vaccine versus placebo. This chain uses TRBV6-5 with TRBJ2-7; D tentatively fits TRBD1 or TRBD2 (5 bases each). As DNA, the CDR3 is TGTGCCAGCAGTTACTCCCGGGGCTTCGAGCAGTACTTC. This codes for CASSYSRGFEQYF.